The T cell receptor (beta chain) under discussion was sequenced for a study of PD-L1 blockade in urothelial cancer. Sequenced by immunoSEQ multiplex PCR; TCRdb stores in-frame clones only, minus some. The sample lists some 120,000 clones; under 95% were seen once. This clone was detected once. The CDR3 covers 15 residues. The V end was cut by 0 bases, the J end by 4 bases, with 10 bases between. CDR1 and CDR2 from the germline V gene are LGHNA and YNFKEQ. The time point: peripheral blood 6 weeks after treatment start. The rearrangement uses TRBV4-2 and TRBJ1-3, with D possibly being TRBD1 (5 bases). The sequenced sample was PBMCs, obtained around atezolizumab (anti-PD-L1) treatment. The receptor comes from a man in his fifties or sixties with urothelial cancer. The CDR3 coding sequence is TGTGCCAGCAGCCAAGATCCAGGGTACGGAAACACCATATATTTT. Protein sequence: CASSQDPGYGNTIYF.